The present entry profiles one T cell receptor beta chain with its context. Its antigen is not identified. One end of the junction varies from germline; a read error may be responsible. There are 14 residues in the CDR3. CDR1 and CDR2 (germline): SQVTM, ANQGSEA. RNA transcripts served as template for amplifying TCR beta CDR3 sequences. After a first-round RT-PCR with HTBI primers, a second-round multiplex PCR was run. TCRdb processed the multiplex PCR reads anew with MiXCR; each CDR3 protein has one entry. The repertoire holds a few hundred thousand distinct CDR3 sequences, with 15% to 20% as singletons. A diagnosis was made from clinical symptoms together with serum thyroxine, TRAb, thyroid ultrasound and orbital computed tomography. The PBMC fraction was derived from around 10 ml of fresh peripheral blood. These data come from a study of Graves' ophthalmopathy and Graves' hyperthyroidism. General study results and limits: Among expanded thyroid clonotypes above 0.001 frequency, most also occurred in blood.

The clonotype was recovered from an adult woman with stable Graves' hyperthyroidism. Sequencing was performed on peripheral blood. The V and J genes are TRBV29-1 and TRBJ2-7; D might be TRBD2 (5 bases). The CDR3 DNA follows: TGCAGCGTTGAAGATGAGGGTATGGAGTACGAGCGGTACTTC. Translating gives CSVEDEGMEYERYF.